This TCR beta chain originates from a study of T cell changes during pregnancy in multiple sclerosis. CDR1 SGHRS and CDR2 YFSETQ come from the germline V gene. Trimming took off 1 base at V and 6 bases at J, with 13 bases between the two ends. CDR3 length: 14 amino acids. TCRdb keeps only in-frame clones here, not all; method: immunoSEQ multiplex PCR. The sample has under 75,000 clones, 91% seen once. This chain connects TRBV5-1 to TRBJ1-2; D is perhaps TRBD1 (5 bases). The sequence derives from a female donor in good health, enrolled as a control in a pregnancy study. Sequencing used CD4+ T cells from peripheral blood mononuclear cells, obtained after pregnancy. CDR3 bases: TGCGCCAGCAGCTTGCCTTCAGGGATGAATGGCTACACCTTC. It encodes CASSLPSGMNGYTF.